This entry lists 9 T cell receptor beta chains sequenced from one sample in a study of shared clonotypes between healthy human individuals. Here immunoSEQ multiplex PCR was the method, and the copy in TCRdb shows in-frame clones only, minus some. The repertoire holds over a million clones, with around 78% as singletons. Material for sequencing was memory CD4+ T cells from PBMCs. Subset noted: CD45RA-negative fraction. The receptor source for this set is a man younger than 30 in good health. Some clones in this sample may be carry-over from other donors' samples.

As regards this clone: A read error may be the cause here, since a much bigger clone is one base away. Additional DNA sequences in this sample encode the identical CDR3. This chain links TRBV7-3 with TRBJ2-5; no firm D call. The CDR3 has 12 residues. The germline CDR1 and CDR2 sequences are SGHTA and FQGTGA. V lost 2 bases and J 4 bases, leaving 5 bases between the germline ends. The CDR3 nucleotides are TGTGCCAGCAGCTTATCGGGAGAGACCCAGTACTTC. It specifies CASSLSGETQYF.

This sequence joins TRBV29-1 and TRBJ2-1; D is unclear. Trimming stripped 3 bases from V and 0 bases from J, with 15 bases between. Germline V gives CDR1 SQVTM, CDR2 ANQGSEA. The CDR3 extends over 16 amino acids. The CDR3 coding sequence is TGCAGCGTTGACAAGCTGGACGCAAGCTCCTACAATGAGCAGTTCTTC. Translation: CSVDKLDASSYNEQFF.

The chain uses TRBV5-1 and TRBJ2-5, with a possible D match to TRBD1 (5 bases). CDR3 length equals 13 residues. Deletions cut 7 bases from V and 2 bases from J, with 12 bases between. Germline assignment: CDR1 SGHRS and CDR2 YFSETQ. CDR3 sequence reads: CASRLTEQETQYF. CDR3 nucleotides: TGCGCCAGCCGACTGACAGAGCAAGAGACCCAGTACTTC.

This clone was counted ten times or more. V is TRBV5-5 and J is TRBJ2-7; 8 nucleotides line up with TRBD1. Germline CDR1 reads SGHKS; CDR2 reads YYEKEE (reference sequence). With 4 bases clipped from V and 1 base from J, the junction kept 7 bases outside the gene matches. The CDR3 has 15 residues. CDR3 bases: TGTGCCAGCAGCCCAGCCGACAGGGGTTCCTACGAGCAGTACTTC. It is translated as CASSPADRGSYEQYF.

This clone was counted between two and nine times. The V gene is TRBV29-1, the J gene TRBJ1-2; TRBD1 matches at 8 bases. The CDR3 loop spans 12 amino acids. The germline CDR1 and CDR2 sequences are SQVTM and ANQGSEA. The V and J ends lost 6 bases and 4 bases, in that order; junction bases with no gene match: 4. The DNA of the CDR3 is TGCAGCGTAACAGGGGGGTCCTATGGCTACACCTTC. Its protein product is CSVTGGSYGYTF. Based on the CDR3 plus reference TRBV29-1 and TRBJ1-2, the full variable domain is SAVISQKPSRDICQRGTSLTIQCQVDSQVTMMFWYRQQPGQSLTLIATANQGSEATYESGFVIDKFPISRPNLTFSTLTVSNMSPEDSSIYLCSVTGGSYGYTFGSGTRLTVV.

On this clone itself: One end of the junction does not line up with germline, which may come from a read error. V gene TRBV28 combines with J gene TRBJ2-7; D unresolved. The CDR3 loop spans 14 amino acids. Germline V CDR1 and CDR2: MDHEN, SYDVKM. This CDR3 is CATSLRWAAFEQYF. In DNA form, the CDR3 reads TGTGCCACCAGTCTGCGTTGGGCAGCCTTCGAGCAGTACTTC.

This rearrangement joins TRBV29-1 to TRBJ1-1; D not resolved. CDR3 length: 10 residues. Trimming pared 4 bases from V and 3 bases from J, leaving 3 bases between. The germline gives CDR1 SQVTM, CDR2 ANQGSEA. The CDR3 spells CSVAHTEAFF. The CDR3 region has the DNA TGCAGCGTTGCCCACACTGAAGCTTTCTTT.

The chain recombines TRBV28 with TRBJ1-4, with a possible D match to TRBD1 (6 bases). There are 13 residues in the CDR3. V lost 6 bases and J 8 bases, leaving 13 bases between the germline ends. Per germline, CDR1 MDHEN and CDR2 SYDVKM. The CDR3 spells CASRYRVEEKLFF. The CDR3 DNA reads TGTGCCAGCAGATACAGGGTGGAGGAAAAACTGTTTTTT. Complete variable domain (other parts from reference TRBV28 and TRBJ1-4): DVKVTQSSRYLVKRTGEKVFLECVQDMDHENMFWYRQDPGLGLRLIYFSYDVKMKEKGDIPEGYSVSREKKERFSLILESASTNQTSMYLCASRYRVEEKLFFGSGTQLSVL.

This clone showed up just once. The J gene is TRBJ2-2, the V gene TRBV11-2; D may correspond to TRBD1 or TRBD2 (7 bases each). CDR1 is SGHAT, CDR2 FQNNGV, per germline. V was clipped by 5 bases and J by 2 bases, with 21 bases between them. The CDR3 contains 18 residues. The CDR3 sequence is CASSPRGGGQLNTGELFF. Written as DNA, the CDR3 is TGTGCCAGCAGCCCGAGAGGGGGGGGACAGCTAAACACCGGGGAGCTGTTTTTT. The full variable domain, rest sourced from reference TRBV11-2 and TRBJ2-2, is EAGVAQSPRYKIIEKRQSVAFWCNPISGHATLYWYQQILGQGPKLLIQFQNNGVVDDSQLPKDRFSAERLKGVDSTLKIQPAKLEDSAVYLCASSPRGGGQLNTGELFFGEGSRLTVL.